This note documents a single TCR beta chain sequence. This clone was picked up one time. The antigen it recognizes is unknown. No much larger clonotype is one base removed from it; base qualities were not supplied. Library prep was done by the immunoSEQ multiplex PCR assay. TCRdb stores this immuneACCESS table with in-frame sequences only. Part of the clones is absent; in the studies checked, under half of the shortfall reflects unresolved V genes, and no reason is known for the rest. This sample gives some 30,000 clones in total; nearly 90% of them show up just once. Of the sample, about 3.7% is held by the ten largest clones. The record originates from a study of control samples from healthy donors and cancer patients (TCRdb year 2020). V ends up 5 bases short and J 7 bases short, with an unmatched junction base count of 9. Spanning cysteine to phenylalanine, the CDR3 consists of 15 amino acids. The kept DNA is CDR3 alone, 45 bases in frame from the first base. CDR1 MNHEY and CDR2 SVGAGI were looked up in the germline V gene.

The sample consisted of formalin-fixed, paraffin-embedded tissue. This clonotype was sampled from a female donor with melanoma. The receptor chain draws on TRBV6-5 and TRBJ2-1, and TRBD1 aligns with 9 junction nucleotides. The CDR3 reads as follows: CASSHGQGPANEQFF. The sequenced DNA: TGTGCCAGCAGTCACGGACAGGGGCCTGCTAATGAGCAGTTCTTC.